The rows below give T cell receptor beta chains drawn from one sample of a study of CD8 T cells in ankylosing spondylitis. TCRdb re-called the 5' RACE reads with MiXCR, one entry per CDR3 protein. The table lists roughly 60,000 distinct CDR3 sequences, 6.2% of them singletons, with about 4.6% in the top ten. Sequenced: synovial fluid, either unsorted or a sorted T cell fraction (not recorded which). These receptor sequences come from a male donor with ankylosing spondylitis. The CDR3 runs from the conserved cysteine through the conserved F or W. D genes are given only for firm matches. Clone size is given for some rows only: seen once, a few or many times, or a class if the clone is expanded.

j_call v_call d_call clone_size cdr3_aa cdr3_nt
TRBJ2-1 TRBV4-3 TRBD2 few CASSQDPASGRATEQFF TGCGCCAGCAGCCAAGATCCGGCTAGCGGGAGGGCTACTGAGCAGTTCTTC
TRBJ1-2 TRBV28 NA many CASSLLWEDYTF TGTGCCAGCAGTCTCCTCTGGGAGGACTACACCTTC
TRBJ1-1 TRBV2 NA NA CASTPFMNTEAFF TGTGCCAGCACCCCTTTCATGAACACTGAAGCTTTCTTT
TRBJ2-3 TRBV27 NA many CASSSRQAFPTDTQYF TGTGCCAGCAGTTCCCGACAGGCCTTCCCCACAGATACGCAGTATTTT
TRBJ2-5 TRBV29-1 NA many CSVERDQETQYF TGCAGCGTTGAGCGGGACCAAGAGACCCAGTACTTC
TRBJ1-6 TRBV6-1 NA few CASSVEQGHSPLHF TGTGCCAGCAGTGTCGAACAGGGTCATTCACCCCTCCACTTT
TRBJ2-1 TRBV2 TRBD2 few CASSVSSGTWGEQFF TGTGCCAGCAGTGTGTCTAGCGGGACTTGGGGTGAGCAGTTCTTC
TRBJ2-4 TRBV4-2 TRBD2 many CASSQAVSGRVGNIQYF TGTGCCAGCAGCCAAGCTGTGAGCGGGAGGGTGGGAAACATTCAGTACTTC
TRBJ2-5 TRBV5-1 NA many CASSLDGTPQETQYF TGCGCCAGCAGCTTGGACGGGACACCCCAAGAGACCCAGTACTTC
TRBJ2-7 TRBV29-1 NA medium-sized CSVERDPNSYEQYF TGCAGCGTTGAAAGGGATCCTAACTCCTACGAGCAGTACTTC
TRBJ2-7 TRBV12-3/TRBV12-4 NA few CASSLRPPSSYEQYF TGTGCCAGCAGTTTACGTCCCCCTAGCTCCTACGAGCAGTACTTC
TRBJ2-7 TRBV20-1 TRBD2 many CSANPAGGSLYEQYF TGCAGTGCCAATCCAGCGGGAGGGTCTCTCTACGAGCAGTACTTC
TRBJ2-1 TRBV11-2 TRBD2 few CASSFGPSGLNEQFF TGTGCCAGCAGCTTCGGACCTAGCGGGTTAAATGAGCAGTTCTTC
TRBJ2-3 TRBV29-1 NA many CSTQAGPDTQYF TGCAGCACCCAAGCGGGCCCAGATACGCAGTATTTT
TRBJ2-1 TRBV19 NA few CASRPGEGKSKQFF TGTGCCAGTAGGCCGGGTGAGGGGAAATCAAAGCAGTTCTTC
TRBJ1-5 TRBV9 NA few CASSLDDNQPQHF TGTGCCAGCAGCTTAGACGACAATCAGCCCCAGCATTTT
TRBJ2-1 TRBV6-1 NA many CASSAAAPEDEQFF TGTGCCAGCAGTGCCGCCGCTCCGGAGGATGAGCAGTTCTTC
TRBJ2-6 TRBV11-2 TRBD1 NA CASSSRTGMISWANVLTF TGTGCCAGCAGCTCCCGGACAGGGATGATCTCCTGGGCCAACGTCCTGACTTTC
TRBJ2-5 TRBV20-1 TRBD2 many CSARGAGGPETQYF TGCAGTGCTAGAGGAGCGGGAGGGCCAGAGACCCAGTACTTC
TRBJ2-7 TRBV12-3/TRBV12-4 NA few CASTPSITGTHEQYF TGTGCCAGCACCCCCAGTATTACAGGGACCCACGAGCAGTACTTC
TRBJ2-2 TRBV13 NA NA CASRLTGTNTGELFF TGTGCCAGCAGGCTAACCGGGACCAACACCGGGGAGCTGTTTTTT
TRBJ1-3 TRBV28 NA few CASSLSFGGLGNTIYF TGTGCCAGCAGTTTATCTTTTGGGGGTTTAGGAAACACCATATATTTT
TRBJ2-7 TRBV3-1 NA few CASSQGRSSYEQYF TGTGCCAGCAGCCAAGGCAGGAGCTCCTACGAGCAGTACTTC
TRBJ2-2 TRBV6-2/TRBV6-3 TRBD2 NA CASTEAASGMVGELFF TGTGCCAGCACCGAAGCTGCTAGCGGGATGGTCGGGGAGCTGTTTTTT
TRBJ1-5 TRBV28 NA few CASSWANNQPQHF TGTGCCAGCAGTTGGGCGAACAATCAGCCCCAGCATTTT
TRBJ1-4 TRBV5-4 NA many CASSSLVSTSLATNEKLFF TGTGCCAGCAGCTCGCTTGTGTCGACTAGTTTGGCGACTAATGAAAAACTGTTTTTT
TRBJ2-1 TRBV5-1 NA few CASSLEGSVYNEQFF TGCGCCAGCAGCTTGGAAGGTAGCGTATACAATGAGCAGTTCTTC
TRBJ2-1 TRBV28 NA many CASGRLEGNNEQFF TGTGCCAGCGGTCGACTAGAGGGTAACAATGAGCAGTTCTTC
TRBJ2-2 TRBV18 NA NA CASSPLANTGELFF TGTGCCAGCTCACCCTTAGCGAACACCGGGGAGCTGTTTTTT
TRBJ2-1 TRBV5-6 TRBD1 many CASSSRRGNGPDEQFF TGTGCCAGCAGCTCCCGCAGGGGGAACGGCCCGGATGAGCAGTTCTTC
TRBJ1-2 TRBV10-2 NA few CASSEALWTVYGYTF TGCGCCAGCAGTGAGGCACTCTGGACGGTCTATGGCTACACCTTC
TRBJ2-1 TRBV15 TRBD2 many CATGRGSVPEQFF TGTGCCACCGGTCGCGGGAGTGTCCCTGAGCAGTTCTTC
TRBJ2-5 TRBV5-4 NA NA CASSLAVGGRTETQYF TGTGCCAGCAGCTTGGCCGTAGGGGGGCGGACAGAGACCCAGTACTTC
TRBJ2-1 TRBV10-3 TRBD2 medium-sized CAISAGTSGSFSYNEQFF TGTGCCATCAGTGCCGGGACTAGCGGGTCTTTCTCCTACAATGAGCAGTTCTTC
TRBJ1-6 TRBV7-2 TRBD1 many CASSLHRGGNSPLHF TGTGCCAGCAGCCTCCACAGGGGAGGGAATTCACCCCTCCACTTT
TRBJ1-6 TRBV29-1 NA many CSCREVANSPLHF TGCAGCTGCAGGGAAGTGGCAAATTCACCCCTCCACTTT
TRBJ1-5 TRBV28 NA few CASSSTLAGGNQPQHF TGTGCCAGCAGTTCCACTTTGGCAGGGGGCAATCAGCCCCAGCATTTT
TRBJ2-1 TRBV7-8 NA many CASSPRRQRASSYNEQFF TGTGCCAGCAGCCCCCGGCGGCAGCGGGCCTCATCCTACAATGAGCAGTTCTTC
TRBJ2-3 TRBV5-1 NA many CASSLDSPDTDTQYF TGCGCCAGCAGCTTGGACTCACCGGACACAGATACGCAGTATTTT
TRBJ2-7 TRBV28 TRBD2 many CASSSRTSGNEQYF TGTGCCAGCAGTTCTAGGACTAGCGGGAACGAGCAGTACTTC
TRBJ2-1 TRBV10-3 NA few CAIRGGPRGNEQFF TGTGCCATCAGAGGGGGTCCTCGGGGCAATGAGCAGTTCTTC
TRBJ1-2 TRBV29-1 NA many CSLGSHYGYTF TGCAGCCTCGGGAGCCACTATGGCTACACCTTC